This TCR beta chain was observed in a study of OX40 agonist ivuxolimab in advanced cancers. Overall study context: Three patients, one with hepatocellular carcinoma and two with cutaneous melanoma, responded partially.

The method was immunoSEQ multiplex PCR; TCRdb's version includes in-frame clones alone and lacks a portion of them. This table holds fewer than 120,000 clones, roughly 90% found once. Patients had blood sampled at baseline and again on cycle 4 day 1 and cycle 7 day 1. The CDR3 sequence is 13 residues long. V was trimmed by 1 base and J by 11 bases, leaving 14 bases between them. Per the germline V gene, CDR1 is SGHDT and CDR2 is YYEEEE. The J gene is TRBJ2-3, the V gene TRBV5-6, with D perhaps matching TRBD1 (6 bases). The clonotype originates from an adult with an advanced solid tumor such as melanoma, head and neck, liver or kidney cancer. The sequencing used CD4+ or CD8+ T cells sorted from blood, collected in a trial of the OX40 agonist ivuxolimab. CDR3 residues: CASSLREEGGQYF. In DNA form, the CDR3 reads TGTGCCAGCAGCTTGCGGGAAGAAGGGGGGCAGTATTTT.